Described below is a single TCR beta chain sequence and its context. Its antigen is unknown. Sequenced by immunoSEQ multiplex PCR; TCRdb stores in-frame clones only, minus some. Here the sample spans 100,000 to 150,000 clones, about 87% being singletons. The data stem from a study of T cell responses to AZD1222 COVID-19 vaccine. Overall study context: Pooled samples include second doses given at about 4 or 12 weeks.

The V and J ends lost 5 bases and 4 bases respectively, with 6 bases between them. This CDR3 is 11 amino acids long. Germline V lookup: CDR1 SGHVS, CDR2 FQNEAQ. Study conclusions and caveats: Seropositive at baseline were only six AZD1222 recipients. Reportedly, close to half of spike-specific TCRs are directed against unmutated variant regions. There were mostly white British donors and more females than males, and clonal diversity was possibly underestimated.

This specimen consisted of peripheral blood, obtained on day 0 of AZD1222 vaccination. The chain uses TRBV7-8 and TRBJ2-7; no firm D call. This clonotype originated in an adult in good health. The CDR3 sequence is CASSQQYEQYF. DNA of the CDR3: TGTGCCAGCAGCCAACAGTACGAGCAGTACTTC.